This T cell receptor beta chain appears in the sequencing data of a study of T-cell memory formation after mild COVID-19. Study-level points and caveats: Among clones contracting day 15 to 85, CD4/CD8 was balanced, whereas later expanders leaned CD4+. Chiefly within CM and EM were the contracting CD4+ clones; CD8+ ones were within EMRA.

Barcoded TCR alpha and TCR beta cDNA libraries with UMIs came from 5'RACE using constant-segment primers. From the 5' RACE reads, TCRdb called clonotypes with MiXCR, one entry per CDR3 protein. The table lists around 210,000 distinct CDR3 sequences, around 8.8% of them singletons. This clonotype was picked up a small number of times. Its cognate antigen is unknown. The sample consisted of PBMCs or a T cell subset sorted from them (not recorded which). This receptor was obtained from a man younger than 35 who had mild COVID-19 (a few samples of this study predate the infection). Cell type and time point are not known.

The CDR3 DNA follows: TGTGCCAGCAGTTTCCAAGAACAAGAGACCCAGTACTTC. Its translation is CASSFQEQETQYF. The genes are TRBV12-3 or TRBV12-4 and TRBJ2-5; D unclear. Trimming stripped 3 bases from V and 2 bases from J, with 7 bases between. CDR3 length: 13 residues.